These T cell receptor beta chains were read from a single sample in a study of cytomegalovirus exposure and HLA in healthy donors. The repertoire was sequenced with immunoSEQ multiplex PCR; TCRdb's copy has only in-frame clones and lacks some. This repertoire shows some 130,000 clones, 70% to 80% found once; its top ten account for approximately 2.1%. Sample: PBMCs. These receptors were taken from a man aged 25 to 40 in good health and CMV-seronegative. Both conserved end residues are part of each CDR3. D genes are given only for firm matches. The listing skips clone size in some rows; elsewhere it reads once, few, many or a size class.

>TRBV5-1|NA|TRBJ2-7|TRBD2
CASSLLAGGSYEQYF
TGCGCCAGCAGCTTGTTAGCGGGAGGTTCCTACGAGCAGTACTTC
>TRBV9|once|TRBJ2-1|TRBD1
CASSVRDRGRLQFF
TGTGCCAGCAGCGTACGGGACAGGGGGCGCCTGCAGTTCTTC
>TRBV14|NA|TRBJ1-2|NA
CASSLGALTYGYTF
TGTGCCAGCAGCCTAGGGGCCTTAACCTATGGCTACACCTTC
>TRBV7-2|NA|TRBJ2-7|TRBD1
CASSFSRGFSYEQYF
TGTGCCAGCAGCTTTTCCAGGGGGTTTTCCTACGAGCAGTACTTC
>TRBV27|NA|TRBJ2-2|NA
CASREGGGGTGELFF
TGTGCCAGCAGAGAGGGCGGGGGCGGCACCGGGGAGCTGTTTTTT
>TRBV7-4|NA|TRBJ2-7|NA
CASSFPRGHYEQYF
TGTGCCAGCAGCTTCCCTCGGGGACACTACGAGCAGTACTTC
>TRBV7-9|NA|TRBJ2-5|TRBD2
CASSRTSGIGETQYF
TGTGCCAGCAGCCGAACTAGCGGGATCGGTGAGACCCAGTACTTC
>TRBV9|NA|TRBJ2-1|NA
CASSVEASSYNEQFF
TGTGCCAGCAGCGTAGAAGCGAGCTCCTACAATGAGCAGTTCTTC
>TRBV9|NA|TRBJ2-1|TRBD2
CASSVGTSPNEQFF
TGTGCCAGCAGCGTAGGGACTAGTCCCAATGAGCAGTTCTTC
>TRBV10-3|NA|TRBJ2-2|TRBD2
CAISLNSGRAGGELFF
TGTGCCATCAGCCTGAATAGCGGGAGGGCCGGCGGGGAGCTGTTTTTT
>TRBV7-8|once|TRBJ2-3|NA
CASSFEEDTQYF
TGTGCCAGCAGCTTTGAGGAAGATACGCAGTATTTT
>TRBV15|few|TRBJ1-1|NA
CATSSSIMSGGTEAFF
TGTGCCACCAGCAGTTCTATCATGTCGGGGGGAACTGAAGCTTTCTTT
>TRBV4-1|NA|TRBJ2-1|TRBD2
CASSQDHTSGYNEQFF
TGCGCCAGCAGCCAAGATCACACTAGCGGCTACAATGAGCAGTTCTTC
>TRBV7-2|once|TRBJ2-7|NA
CASSLALVSYEQYF
TGTGCCAGCAGCTTAGCACTAGTCTCCTACGAGCAGTACTTC
>TRBV18|once|TRBJ2-2|NA
CASSPSARGPLNTGELFF
TGTGCCAGCTCACCGAGCGCCAGGGGACCATTGAACACCGGGGAGCTGTTTTTT
>TRBV7-9|NA|TRBJ1-2|TRBD1
CASSHFPGQAAGYTF
TGTGCCAGCAGCCATTTCCCGGGACAGGCGGCGGGCTACACCTTC
>TRBV20-1|NA|TRBJ1-2|NA
CSVRGGYGYTF
TGCAGTGTGAGGGGGGGCTATGGCTACACCTTC
>TRBV7-9|NA|TRBJ2-3|TRBD2
CASSALGAGGADTQYF
TGTGCCAGCAGCGCCCTGGGAGCGGGAGGGGCAGATACGCAGTATTTT
>TRBV6-1|NA|TRBJ1-3|NA
CASSEMSGNTIYF
TGTGCCAGCAGTGAAATGAGTGGAAACACCATATATTTT
>TRBV5-1|NA|TRBJ2-1|NA
CASSFRTVMSSYNEQFF
TGCGCCAGCAGCTTCAGGACAGTTATGAGCTCCTACAATGAGCAGTTCTTC
>TRBV7-6|NA|TRBJ2-1|NA
CASSHRSIVSYNEQFF
TGTGCCAGCAGCCACAGGAGCATCGTCTCCTACAATGAGCAGTTCTTC
>TRBV6-5|once|TRBJ2-7|NA
CASRDTTGPYEQYF
TGTGCCAGCAGAGACACTACAGGTCCCTACGAGCAGTACTTC
>TRBV27|NA|TRBJ2-1|NA
CASSFRDEQFF
TGTGCCAGCAGTTTCAGGGATGAGCAGTTCTTC
>TRBV14|NA|TRBJ2-3|NA
CASSYLQGRTDTQYF
TGTGCCAGCAGCTACTTACAGGGTCGCACAGATACGCAGTATTTT
>TRBV10-3|NA|TRBJ2-2|NA
CAISESGGNAGELFF
TGTGCCATCAGTGAGTCAGGAGGGAATGCCGGGGAGCTGTTTTTT
>TRBV5-1|NA|TRBJ2-1|NA
CASTPPNSYNEQFF
TGCGCCAGCACTCCTCCCAACTCATACAATGAGCAGTTCTTC
>TRBV5-1|NA|TRBJ2-7|TRBD1
CASSSRTGHEQYF
TGCGCCAGCAGCTCTAGGACAGGTCACGAGCAGTACTTC
>TRBV28|NA|TRBJ1-1|TRBD1
CASSSGTVNTEAFF
TGTGCCAGCAGTTCCGGGACAGTTAACACTGAAGCTTTCTTT
>TRBV13|NA|TRBJ2-1|NA
CASSPGRNEQFF
TGTGCCAGCAGCCCCGGTCGGAATGAGCAGTTCTTC
>TRBV4-1|NA|TRBJ1-3|NA
CASSPPQTGNTIYF
TGCGCCAGCAGTCCGCCGCAGACTGGAAACACCATATATTTT
>TRBV30|NA|TRBJ1-5|TRBD1
CAWSVRGLLNQPQHF
TGTGCCTGGAGTGTTAGGGGGCTTTTGAATCAGCCCCAGCATTTT
>TRBV2|NA|TRBJ1-2|TRBD1
CASISLGQGEGYTF
TGTGCCAGCATATCACTTGGACAGGGGGAAGGCTACACCTTC
>TRBV30|once|TRBJ2-3|NA
CAWSVGSGTQYF
TGTGCCTGGAGTGTCGGGAGCGGTACGCAGTATTTT
>TRBV15|NA|TRBJ2-7|TRBD1
CATSRAGQGTREQYF
TGTGCCACCAGCAGAGCCGGACAGGGGACTCGAGAGCAGTACTTC
>TRBV10-2|NA|TRBJ2-6|TRBD1
CASRARGPGANVLTF
TGCGCCAGCAGGGCCAGGGGGCCTGGGGCCAACGTCCTGACTTTC
>TRBV25-1|NA|TRBJ2-5|NA
CASSEFSTSQTQYF
TGTGCCAGCAGTGAATTTAGCACTAGCCAGACCCAGTACTTC
>TRBV6-1|NA|TRBJ2-7|TRBD2
CASKEGTSGVLEQYF
TGTGCCAGCAAAGAAGGTACTAGCGGGGTCCTCGAGCAGTACTTC
>TRBV6-1|NA|TRBJ2-7|TRBD2
CASSEEFSGRYEQYF
TGTGCCAGCAGTGAAGAGTTTAGCGGGAGATACGAGCAGTACTTC
>TRBV27|NA|TRBJ1-5|NA
CASSAQGFNQPQHF
TGTGCCAGCAGCGCGCAGGGGTTCAATCAGCCCCAGCATTTT
>TRBV5-1|NA|TRBJ2-1|NA
CASSLTPRGSNEQFF
TGCGCCAGCAGCCTGACCCCTAGAGGGTCCAATGAGCAGTTCTTC
>TRBV7-2|NA|TRBJ2-4|NA
CASSLSPRQDSKNIQYF
TGTGCCAGCAGCTTATCACCACGACAGGATAGCAAAAACATTCAGTACTTC
>TRBV7-9|NA|TRBJ2-2|TRBD2
CASSPRGETGELFF
TGTGCCAGCAGCCCCCGGGGGGAGACCGGGGAGCTGTTTTTT
>TRBV19|few|TRBJ2-3|NA
CASSIRDTQYF
TGTGCCAGTAGTATTAGAGATACGCAGTATTTT
>TRBV5-6|NA|TRBJ2-5|TRBD2
CASSFRLAGDRETQYF
TGTGCCAGCAGCTTTCGACTAGCGGGAGACCGAGAGACCCAGTACTTC
>TRBV30|NA|TRBJ2-3|NA
CAWRSGALPPPDTQYF
TGTGCCTGGAGGAGTGGGGCGCTTCCGCCCCCAGATACGCAGTATTTT
>TRBV9|NA|TRBJ2-1|NA
CASSVVSEYNEQFF
TGTGCCAGCAGCGTAGTTAGCGAATACAATGAGCAGTTCTTC
>TRBV28|NA|TRBJ1-3|NA
CASTRGRGSGNTIYF
TGTGCCAGCACCCGTGGCAGGGGCTCTGGAAACACCATATATTTT
>TRBV29-1|NA|TRBJ2-5|NA
CSVVLVFLETQYF
TGCAGCGTTGTTCTCGTATTCCTAGAGACCCAGTACTTC
>TRBV2|NA|TRBJ2-1|TRBD2
CASKAGPRQFF
TGTGCCAGCAAAGCGGGGCCAAGGCAGTTCTTC
>TRBV28|NA|TRBJ1-1|NA
CASSLAGGANTEAFF
TGTGCCAGCAGTTTGGCAGGCGGGGCGAACACTGAAGCTTTCTTT
>TRBV27|NA|TRBJ2-7|TRBD2
CASSSGLAGSYEQYF
TGTGCCAGCAGTTCGGGACTAGCGGGAAGTTACGAGCAGTACTTC
>TRBV18|NA|TRBJ2-7|NA
CASSTGEEQYF
TGTGCCAGCTCGACCGGGGAGGAGCAGTACTTC
>TRBV5-4|once|TRBJ1-1|TRBD1
CASSLGQGVTEAFF
TGTGCCAGCAGCTTGGGTCAGGGGGTTACTGAAGCTTTCTTT
>TRBV4-1|NA|TRBJ2-4|TRBD2
CASSLGLAVVGGSKNIQYF
TGCGCCAGCAGCCTAGGACTAGCGGTAGTGGGGGGATCCAAAAACATTCAGTACTTC
>TRBV28|NA|TRBJ2-7|NA
CASGTGSNTGEQYF
TGTGCCAGCGGAACCGGGTCTAATACGGGAGAGCAGTACTTC
>TRBV28|once|TRBJ2-1|NA
CASRLRLVYEQFF
TGTGCCAGCAGACTAAGACTAGTCTATGAGCAGTTCTTC
>TRBV6-1|NA|TRBJ2-7|TRBD1
CASSALTGGKTYEQYF
TGTGCCAGCAGTGCCCTAACAGGGGGGAAAACCTACGAGCAGTACTTC
>TRBV5-4|NA|TRBJ1-2|TRBD1
CASRAGTGGGYGYTF
TGTGCCAGCAGAGCCGGGACAGGGGGCGGCTATGGCTACACCTTC
>TRBV5-8|few|TRBJ1-5|NA
CASSFGQINQPQHF
TGTGCCAGCAGCTTTGGGCAGATCAATCAGCCCCAGCATTTT
>TRBV28|NA|TRBJ2-1|TRBD2
CASSPRSWASGSDEQFF
TGTGCCAGCAGTCCCCGGTCGTGGGCTAGCGGGAGCGATGAGCAGTTCTTC